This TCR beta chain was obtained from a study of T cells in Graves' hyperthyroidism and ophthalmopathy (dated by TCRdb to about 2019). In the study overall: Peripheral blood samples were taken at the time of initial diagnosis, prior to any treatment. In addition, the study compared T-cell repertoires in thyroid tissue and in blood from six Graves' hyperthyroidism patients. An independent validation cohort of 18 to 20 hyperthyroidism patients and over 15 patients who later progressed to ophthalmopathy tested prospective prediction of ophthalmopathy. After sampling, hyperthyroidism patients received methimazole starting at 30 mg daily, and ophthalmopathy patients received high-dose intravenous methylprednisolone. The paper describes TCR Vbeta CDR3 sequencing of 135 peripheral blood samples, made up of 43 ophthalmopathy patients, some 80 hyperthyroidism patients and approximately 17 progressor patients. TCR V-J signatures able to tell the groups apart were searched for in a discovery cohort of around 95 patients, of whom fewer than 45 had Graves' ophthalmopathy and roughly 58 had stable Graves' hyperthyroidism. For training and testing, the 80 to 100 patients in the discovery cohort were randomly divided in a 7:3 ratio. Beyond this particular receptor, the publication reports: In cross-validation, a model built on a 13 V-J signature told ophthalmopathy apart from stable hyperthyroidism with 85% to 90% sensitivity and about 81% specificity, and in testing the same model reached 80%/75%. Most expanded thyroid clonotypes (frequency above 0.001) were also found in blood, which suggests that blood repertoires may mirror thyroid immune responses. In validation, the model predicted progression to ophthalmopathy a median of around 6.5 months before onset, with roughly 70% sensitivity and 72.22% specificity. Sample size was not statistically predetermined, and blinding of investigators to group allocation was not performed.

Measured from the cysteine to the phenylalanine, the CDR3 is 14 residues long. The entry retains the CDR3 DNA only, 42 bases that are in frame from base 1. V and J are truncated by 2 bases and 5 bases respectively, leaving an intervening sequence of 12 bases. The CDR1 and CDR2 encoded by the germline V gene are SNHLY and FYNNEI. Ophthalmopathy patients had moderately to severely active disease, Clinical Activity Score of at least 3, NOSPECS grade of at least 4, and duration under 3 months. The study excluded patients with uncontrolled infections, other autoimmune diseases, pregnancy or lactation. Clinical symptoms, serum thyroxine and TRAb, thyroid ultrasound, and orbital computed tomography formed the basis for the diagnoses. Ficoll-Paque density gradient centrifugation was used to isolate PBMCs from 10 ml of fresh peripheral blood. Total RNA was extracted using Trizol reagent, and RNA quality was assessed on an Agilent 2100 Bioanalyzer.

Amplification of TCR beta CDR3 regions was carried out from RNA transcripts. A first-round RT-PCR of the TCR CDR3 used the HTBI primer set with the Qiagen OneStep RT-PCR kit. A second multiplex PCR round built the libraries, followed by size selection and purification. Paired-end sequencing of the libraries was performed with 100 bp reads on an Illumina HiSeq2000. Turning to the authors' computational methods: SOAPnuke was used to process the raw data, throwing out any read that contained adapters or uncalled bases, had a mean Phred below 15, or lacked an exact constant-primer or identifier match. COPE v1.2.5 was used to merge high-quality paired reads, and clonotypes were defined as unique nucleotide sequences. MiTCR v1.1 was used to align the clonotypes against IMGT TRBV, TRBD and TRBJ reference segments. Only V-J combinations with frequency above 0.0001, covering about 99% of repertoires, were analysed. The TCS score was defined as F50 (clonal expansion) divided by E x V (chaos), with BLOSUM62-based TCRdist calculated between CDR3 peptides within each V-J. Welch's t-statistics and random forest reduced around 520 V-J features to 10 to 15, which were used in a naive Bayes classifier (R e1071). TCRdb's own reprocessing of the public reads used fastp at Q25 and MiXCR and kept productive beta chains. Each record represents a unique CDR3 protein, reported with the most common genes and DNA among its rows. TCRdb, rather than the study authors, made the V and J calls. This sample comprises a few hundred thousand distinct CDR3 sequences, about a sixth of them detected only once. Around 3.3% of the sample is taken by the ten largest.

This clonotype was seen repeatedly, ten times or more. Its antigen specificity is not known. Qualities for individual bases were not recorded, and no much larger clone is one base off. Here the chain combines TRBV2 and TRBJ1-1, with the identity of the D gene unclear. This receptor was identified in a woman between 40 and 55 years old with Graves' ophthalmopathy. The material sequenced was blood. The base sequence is TGTGCCAGCAGTGAAAGCCAAGTGAGGACTGAAGCTTTCTTT. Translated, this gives CASSESQVRTEAFF.